Below, 3 T cell receptor beta chains from the same sample are listed, as sequenced in a study of blood T cells in healthy people across ages (dated by TCRdb to the mid-2010s). Library preparation used 5' RACE. The sequencer was an Illumina HiSeq 2500. A second PCR of about 6 to 12 cycles was run with a J-beta primer mix and a sample-barcoded 5' primer. TCRdb handled the public reads itself, with Q25 trimming in fastp and clone calling in MiXCR, and kept productive beta chains. Duplicate CDR3 protein sequences are folded into a single record with the most common DNA and genes. In all, the sample holds 1 million to 1.2 million distinct CDR3 sequences, and roughly two fifths of those were seen once. Less than 15% of the sample is held by the ten biggest clonotypes. Sequenced material: blood. All receptors come from a man between 18 and 35 years old in good health.

This clonotype was detected many times. The CDR3 protein is CSASQSLYNEQFF. The CDR3, as DNA: TGCAGCGCGTCCCAGTCCCTCTACAATGAGCAGTTCTTC. This chain joins TRBV29-1 and TRBJ2-1; no clear D. This CDR3 has 13 residues. CDR1 and CDR2 (germline): SQVTM, ANQGSEA. Trimming shortened V by 7 bases and J by 3 bases, and 13 bases separated the two germline ends.

The chain employs TRBV7-3 and TRBJ2-1; D might be TRBD2 (5 bases). The CDR3 totals 15 residues. Trimming took off 4 bases at V and 5 bases at J, with 15 bases between the two ends. CDR1 is SGHTA, CDR2 FQGTGA, per germline. The chain's CDR3 is CASSWTHTGNNEQFF. CDR3 DNA sequence: TGTGCCAGCAGCTGGACCCACACGGGGAACAATGAGCAGTTCTTC.

This chain links TRBV29-1 with TRBJ2-7; D possibly corresponds to TRBD2 (5 bases). The CDR3 extends over 14 amino acids. The V and J ends lost 5 bases and 2 bases respectively, with 16 bases between them. Germline V lookup: CDR1 SQVTM, CDR2 ANQGSEA. The CDR3 protein is CSVLLGISAYEQYF. For the CDR3, the DNA is TGCAGCGTTTTACTAGGGATCTCCGCCTACGAGCAGTACTTC.